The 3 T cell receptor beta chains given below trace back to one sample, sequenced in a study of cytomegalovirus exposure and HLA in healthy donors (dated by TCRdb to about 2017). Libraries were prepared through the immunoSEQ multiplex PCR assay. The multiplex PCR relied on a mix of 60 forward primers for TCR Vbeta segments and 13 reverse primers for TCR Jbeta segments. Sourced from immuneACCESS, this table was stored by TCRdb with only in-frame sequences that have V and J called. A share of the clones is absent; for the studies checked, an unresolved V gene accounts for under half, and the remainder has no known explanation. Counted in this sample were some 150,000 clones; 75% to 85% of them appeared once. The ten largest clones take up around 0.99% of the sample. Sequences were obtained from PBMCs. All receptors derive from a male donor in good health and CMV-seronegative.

The chain's CDR3 is CASSESTGTARGGYTF. CDR3 nucleotide sequence: TGTGCCAGCAGTGAGTCCACCGGGACAGCTCGAGGAGGCTACACCTTC. The chain couples TRBV2 to TRBJ1-2, with 7 bases that match TRBD1. The CDR3 sequence is 16 residues long. Germline CDR1 reads SNHLY; CDR2 reads FYNNEI. J gave up 8 bases and V 3 bases, and 15 bases lay outside the gene matches.

CDR3 amino acids: CASSLAGTGGEKLFF. As DNA, the CDR3 is TGTGCCAGCAGTCTGGCCGGGACAGGGGGCGAAAAACTGTTTTTT. The genes are TRBV5-4 and TRBJ1-4; TRBD1 agrees at 12 bases. The CDR3 spans 15 residues. Germline loops: CDR1 SGHNT, CDR2 YYREEE (reference sequence). Unmatched junction bases numbered 7, after V lost 5 bases and J lost 8 bases.

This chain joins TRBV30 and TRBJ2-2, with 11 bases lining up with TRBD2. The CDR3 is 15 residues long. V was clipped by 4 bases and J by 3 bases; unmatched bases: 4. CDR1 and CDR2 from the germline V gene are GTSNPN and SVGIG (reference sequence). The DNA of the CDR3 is TGTGCCTGGACCCCGGGACTAGCGGACACCGGGGAGCTGTTTTTT. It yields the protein CAWTPGLADTGELFF.